The clone carrying this T cell receptor (beta chain) was recorded many times. What it recognizes is unknown. Patients aged 18 to 65 with hyperthyroidism were newly diagnosed, with duration under 2 months. Orbital computed tomography, thyroid ultrasound, serum thyroxine and TRAb, and clinical symptoms together informed the diagnoses. Regions amplified from RNA transcripts were the TCR beta CDR3 regions. HTBI primers were used for first-round RT-PCR of the TCR CDR3. MiXCR was run by TCRdb on the multiplex PCR reads, yielding one entry per CDR3 protein. Seen here are hundreds of thousands of distinct CDR3 sequences, approximately 18% observed once, and the top ten hold 16%. The data originate from a study of T cells in Graves' hyperthyroidism and ophthalmopathy. The study, taken as a whole, reports: The model's output predicted ophthalmopathy at a median of around 6.9 months prior to onset.

Germline trimming cut 7 bases from V and 7 bases from J; bases unmatched to any gene: 14. This CDR3 is built from 15 residues. The germline V gene has CDR1 DFQATT and CDR2 SNEGSKA (reference sequence). This receptor was identified in a woman in her forties or fifties with Graves' hyperthyroidism that later progressed to Graves' ophthalmopathy. The chain links TRBV20-1 to TRBJ2-7; TRBD1 matches 12 bases. Sequenced sample: blood. CDR3: CSVRPPGQGASEQYF. CDR3 nucleotide sequence: TGCAGTGTTAGGCCCCCGGGACAGGGGGCTTCTGAGCAGTACTTC.